What follows are 15 T cell receptor beta chains derived from one specimen sequenced in a study of blood T cell repertoires in COVID-19. The assay was immunoSEQ multiplex PCR, and TCRdb's table has in-frame clones only and misses some. The sample records roughly 190,000 clones, about 87% being singletons. Sequenced: peripheral blood. The receptor set was obtained from a man aged 18 to 35 with active or convalescent COVID-19.

The chain uses TRBV5-1 and TRBJ2-3; weak D call: TRBD2 (6 bases). Trimming took off 2 bases at V and 3 bases at J, with 13 bases between the two ends. Per germline, CDR1 SGHRS and CDR2 YFSETQ. This CDR3 has 15 amino acids. The CDR3 bases are TGCGCCAGCAGCTTTAGCCTAGCGAAAACAGATACGCAGTATTTT. This sequence encodes CASSFSLAKTDTQYF.

This clone was seen just once. The rearrangement links TRBV10-2 to TRBJ2-5; the match to TRBD1 covers 8 bases. V shed 7 bases and J 2 bases; nucleotides not matched to a gene: 24. Germline V CDR1 and CDR2: WSHSY, SAAADI. This CDR3 has 20 residues. Written as DNA, the CDR3 is TGCGCCAGCATGGCTGGGGTTTGGGACAGGACTACTCAACGGCAAGAGACCCAGTACTTC. As protein: CASMAGVWDRTTQRQETQYF.

The chain recombines TRBV7-2 with TRBJ2-5; unclear D gene. Germline V gene lookup returns CDR1 SGHTA and CDR2 FQGNSA. V lost 2 bases, J lost 1 base, and 8 bases lay in between. The CDR3 extends over 14 amino acids. The chain's CDR3 is CASSLSRAQETQYF. In nucleotides, the CDR3 is TGTGCCAGCAGCTTATCTCGCGCCCAAGAGACCCAGTACTTC.

The rearrangement joins TRBV27 to TRBJ2-1; 10 bases align to TRBD1. The CDR3 loop spans 16 amino acids. Germline trimming cut 6 bases from V and 10 bases from J; bases unmatched to any gene: 15. The V gene's germline CDR1 is MNHEY and CDR2 SMNVEV (reference sequence). The CDR3 region is CASSFGGQGIGEEQFF. CDR3 DNA: TGTGCCAGCAGCTTTGGGGGACAGGGGATAGGCGAGGAGCAGTTCTTC.

The chain joins TRBV23-1 to TRBJ1-5; possible D gene TRBD1, 6 bases. TRBV23-1 is treated as an ORF (open reading frame) with a function not yet certain. The ends were cut back, 3 bases at V and 0 bases at J, with 9 bases in the middle. This CDR3 contains 15 residues. CDR3 sequence (DNA): TGCGCCAGCAGTCAGAACAGGGATAGCAATCAGCCCCAGCATTTT. Translating it yields CASSQNRDSNQPQHF.

This clone was seen at least ten times. J is TRBJ2-1 and V is TRBV9, with a tentative D call TRBD2 (6 bases). CDR1 and CDR2 (germline): SGDLS, YYNGEE. Trimming cost V 4 bases and J 4 bases, with 12 bases left between them. The CDR3 sequence is 14 residues long. This chain's CDR3 is CASSLGLSYNEQFF. Written as DNA, the CDR3 is TGTGCCAGCAGCTTGGGACTGTCGTACAATGAGCAGTTCTTC.

This clone was recorded a few times. The chain employs TRBV19 and TRBJ1-5, with a possible D match to TRBD1 (6 bases). Deletions cut 4 bases from V and 3 bases from J, with 10 bases between. This CDR3 region has 14 residues. Germline CDR1 is LNHDA and CDR2 is SQIVND (reference sequence). In DNA form, the CDR3 reads TGTGCCAGTAGTACACAGGGTAACAATCAGCCCCAGCATTTT. It encodes CASSTQGNNQPQHF.

The chain couples TRBV5-1 to TRBJ2-2, with TRBD2 matching 7 bases. Trimming removed 4 bases from V and 5 bases from J; junction bases left unmatched: 11. The CDR3 loop spans 16 amino acids. Germline V lookup: CDR1 SGHRS, CDR2 YFSETQ. The CDR3 spells CASSLPASGETGELFF. CDR3 nucleotides: TGCGCCAGCAGCCTCCCCGCTAGCGGAGAGACCGGGGAGCTGTTTTTT.

The chain couples TRBV28 to TRBJ2-4; 9 bases are shared with TRBD1. Trimming took 1 base from V and 8 from J; bases not matched to a gene: 9. The CDR3 spans 16 residues. Germline CDR1 reads MDHEN; CDR2 reads SYDVKM. The CDR3 region is CASSLYGDRVKDIQYF. CDR3 DNA sequence: TGTGCCAGCAGTTTATACGGGGACAGGGTTAAAGACATTCAGTACTTC. The full variable domain, rest sourced from reference TRBV28 and TRBJ2-4, is DVKVTQSSRYLVKRTGEKVFLECVQDMDHENMFWYRQDPGLGLRLIYFSYDVKMKEKGDIPEGYSVSREKKERFSLILESASTNQTSMYLCASSLYGDRVKDIQYFGAGTRLSVL.

V gene TRBV7-6 combines with J gene TRBJ2-3, with D perhaps matching TRBD2 (6 bases). In germline, CDR1 is SGHVS, CDR2 FNYEAQ. With 3 bases removed from V and 0 bases from J, the gap between germline ends came to 16 bases. The CDR3 covers 17 residues. CDR3 sequence (DNA): TGTGCCAGCAGCTTCCTCCTAGGGACTGTAAGCACAGATACGCAGTATTTT. Amino acid sequence: CASSFLLGTVSTDTQYF.

This rearrangement joins TRBV6-1 to TRBJ1-6; tentative D call: TRBD1 (6 bases). Germline assignment: CDR1 MNHNS and CDR2 SASEGT. Trimming stripped 2 bases from V and 10 bases from J, with 15 bases between. This CDR3 contains 15 residues. The CDR3 DNA is TGTGCCAGCAGTGAATTGTCCGGGGGGCGATCACCCCTCCACTTT. Protein sequence: CASSELSGGRSPLHF.

This chain uses TRBV6-2 or TRBV6-3 with TRBJ2-3, with 9 bases aligning to TRBD2. Germline CDR1 reads MNHEY; CDR2 reads SVGEGT. CDR3 size: 16 residues. The trim removed 5 bases at V and 6 bases at J, leaving 12 bases unmatched. The CDR3 DNA sequence: TGTGCCAGCAGTAAGCCAATAGCGGGAGTGGGGGATACGCAGTATTTT. Translating gives CASSKPIAGVGDTQYF.

CDR3 coding DNA: TGTGCCAGCAGCTTAGCGCCAGGGGTTCACAATGAGCAGTTCTTC. Amino acids: CASSLAPGVHNEQFF. This chain uses TRBV7-3 with TRBJ2-1; the D gene is possibly TRBD1 (6 bases). The CDR3 consists of 15 residues. The germline gives CDR1 SGHTA, CDR2 FQGTGA. Trimming stripped 2 bases from V and 5 bases from J, with 13 bases between.

This sequence joins TRBV6-5 and TRBJ2-2, with a possible D match to TRBD1 (5 bases). Germline V CDR1 and CDR2: MNHEY, SVGAGI. Trimming removed 4 bases from V and 0 bases from J, with 9 bases in between. The CDR3 spans 15 residues. The CDR3 region is CASSSRQPNTGELFF. In DNA form, the CDR3 reads TGTGCCAGCAGTTCTCGACAGCCGAACACCGGGGAGCTGTTTTTT.

The genes are TRBV10-3 and TRBJ1-2; TRBD1 is a possible D gene (6 bases). V lost 2 bases to trimming and J lost 6 bases, with 13 bases between them. Germline-derived CDR1 and CDR2 are ENHRY and SYGVKD. CDR3 length equals 14 residues. The CDR3: CAISEAGVRNGYTF. Written as DNA, the CDR3 is TGTGCCATCAGTGAGGCAGGGGTGAGAAATGGCTACACCTTC.